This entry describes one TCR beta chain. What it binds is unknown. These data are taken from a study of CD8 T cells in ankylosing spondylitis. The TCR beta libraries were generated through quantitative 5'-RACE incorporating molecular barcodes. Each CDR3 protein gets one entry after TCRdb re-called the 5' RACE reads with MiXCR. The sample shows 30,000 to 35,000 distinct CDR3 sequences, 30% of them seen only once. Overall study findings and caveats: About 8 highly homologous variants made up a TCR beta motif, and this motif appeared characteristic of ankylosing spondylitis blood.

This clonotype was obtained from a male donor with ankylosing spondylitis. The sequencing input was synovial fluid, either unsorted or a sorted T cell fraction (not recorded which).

The chain's CDR3 is CASSLRLYSNQPQHF. CDR3 coding DNA: TGTGCCAGCAGTTTAAGATTATATAGCAATCAGCCCCAGCATTTT. The V and J genes are TRBV27 and TRBJ1-5, with no clear D. The CDR3 loop spans 15 amino acids. Trimming stripped 2 bases from V and 0 bases from J, with 8 bases between. Germline CDR1 MNHEY, CDR2 SMNVEV (reference sequence).